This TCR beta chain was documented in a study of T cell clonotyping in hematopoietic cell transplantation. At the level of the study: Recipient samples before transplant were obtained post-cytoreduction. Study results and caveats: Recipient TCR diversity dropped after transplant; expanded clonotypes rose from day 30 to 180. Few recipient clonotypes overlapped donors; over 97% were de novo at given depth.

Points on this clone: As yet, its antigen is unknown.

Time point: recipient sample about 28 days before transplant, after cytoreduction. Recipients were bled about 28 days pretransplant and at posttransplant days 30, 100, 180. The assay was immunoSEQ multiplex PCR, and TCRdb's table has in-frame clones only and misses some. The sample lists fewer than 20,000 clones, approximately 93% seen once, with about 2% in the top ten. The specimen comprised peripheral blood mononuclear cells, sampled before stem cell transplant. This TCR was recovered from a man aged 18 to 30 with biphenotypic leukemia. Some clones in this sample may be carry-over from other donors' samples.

The CDR3 is CASSLGPTGSGNTIYF. CDR3 in DNA: TGTGCCAGCAGCTTAGGACCTACAGGCTCTGGAAACACCATATATTTT. This rearrangement joins TRBV7-6 to TRBJ1-3; TRBD1 is a possible D gene (5 bases). This CDR3 has 16 residues. With 1 base removed from V and 0 bases from J, the gap between germline ends came to 10 bases. CDR1 is SGHVS, CDR2 FNYEAQ, per germline.